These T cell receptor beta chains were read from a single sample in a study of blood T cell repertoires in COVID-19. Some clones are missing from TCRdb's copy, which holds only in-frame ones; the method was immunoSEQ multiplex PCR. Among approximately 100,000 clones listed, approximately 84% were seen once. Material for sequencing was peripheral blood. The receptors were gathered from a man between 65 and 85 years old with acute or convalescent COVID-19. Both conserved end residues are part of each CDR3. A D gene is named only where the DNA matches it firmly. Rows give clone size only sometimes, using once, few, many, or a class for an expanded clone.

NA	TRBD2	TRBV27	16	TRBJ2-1	CASSRPGTSGSNEQFF	TGTGCCAGCAGTCGACCAGGGACTAGCGGGAGTAATGAGCAGTTCTTC
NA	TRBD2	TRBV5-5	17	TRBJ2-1	CASSLVSSGGLYNEQFF	TGTGCCAGCAGCTTGGTTTCCAGCGGGGGATTATACAATGAGCAGTTCTTC
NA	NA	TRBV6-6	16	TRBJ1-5	CASSKRGDYSNQPQHF	TGTGCCAGCAGCAAACGGGGGGATTATAGCAATCAGCCCCAGCATTTT
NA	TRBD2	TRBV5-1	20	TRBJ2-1	CASSSHQRGGRGRFYNEQFF	TGCGCCAGCAGCTCACATCAGCGGGGGGGCCGGGGGCGATTCTACAATGAGCAGTTCTTC
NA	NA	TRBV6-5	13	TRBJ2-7	CASTYDLEGEQYF	TGTGCCAGCACTTACGACTTAGAGGGCGAGCAGTACTTC
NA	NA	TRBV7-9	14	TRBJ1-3	CASSLGPTGNTIYF	TGTGCCAGCAGCTTAGGGCCCACGGGAAACACCATATATTTT
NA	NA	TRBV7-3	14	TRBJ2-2	CASSPQGTGGELFF	TGTGCCAGCAGCCCGCAGGGGACCGGAGGGGAGCTGTTTTTT
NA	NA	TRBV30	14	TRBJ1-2	CAWSKRQDNYGYTF	TGTGCCTGGAGTAAGCGACAGGATAACTATGGCTACACCTTC
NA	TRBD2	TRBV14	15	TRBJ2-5	CASNRGLAGQETQYF	TGTGCCAGCAACCGTGGACTAGCGGGGCAAGAGACCCAGTACTTC
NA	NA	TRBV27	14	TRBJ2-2	CASSSSRPTGELFF	TGTGCCAGCAGTTCAAGCAGGCCCACCGGGGAGCTGTTTTTT
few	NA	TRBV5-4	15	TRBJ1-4	CASSLDLPAGEKLFF	TGTGCCAGCAGCTTAGACTTGCCTGCGGGGGAAAAACTGTTTTTT
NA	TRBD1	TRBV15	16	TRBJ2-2	CATSSRTGGHAGELFF	TGTGCCACCAGCTCACGGACAGGGGGGCATGCCGGGGAGCTGTTTTTT
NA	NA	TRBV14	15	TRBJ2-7	CASSQVGGSPLGQYF	TGTGCCAGCAGCCAAGTCGGCGGGTCCCCTCTGGGGCAGTACTTC
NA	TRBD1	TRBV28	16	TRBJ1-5	CASSLNTGGSYQPQHF	TGTGCCAGCAGCCTTAATACAGGGGGTTCGTATCAGCCCCAGCATTTT
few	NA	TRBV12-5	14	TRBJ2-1	CASGLVSSYNEQFF	TGTGCTAGTGGTTTGGTGAGCTCCTACAATGAGCAGTTCTTC
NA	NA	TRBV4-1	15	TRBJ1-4	CASSQPGFYNEKLFF	TGCGCCAGCAGCCAGCCGGGTTTCTATAATGAAAAACTGTTTTTT
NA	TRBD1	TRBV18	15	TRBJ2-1	CASSPRTGDDNEQFF	TGTGCCAGCTCACCACGCACAGGGGACGACAATGAGCAGTTCTTC
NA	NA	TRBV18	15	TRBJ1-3	CASSPPEWNGNTIYF	TGTGCCAGCTCACCCCCGGAGTGGAATGGAAACACCATATATTTT
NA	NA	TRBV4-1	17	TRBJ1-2	CASSHGSADRRVSGYTF	TGCGCCAGCAGCCACGGAAGCGCAGACAGGCGAGTCTCTGGCTACACCTTC
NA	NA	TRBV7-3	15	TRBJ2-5	CASSLGGDGKETQYF	TGTGCCAGCAGCTTAGGCGGGGATGGTAAAGAGACCCAGTACTTC
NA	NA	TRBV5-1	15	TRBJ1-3	CASSSQTGLGNTIYF	TGCGCCAGCAGCTCTCAAACAGGGCTTGGAAACACCATATATTTT
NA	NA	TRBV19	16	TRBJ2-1	CASSRAGGTPYNEQFF	TGTGCCAGTAGTCGGGCCGGGGGTACCCCCTACAATGAGCAGTTCTTC
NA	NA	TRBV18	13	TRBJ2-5	CASSRIVQETQYF	TGTGCCAGCTCGCGGATCGTGCAAGAGACCCAGTACTTC
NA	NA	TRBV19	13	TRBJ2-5	CASSRMGPETQYF	TGTGCCAGTAGTAGGATGGGCCCAGAGACCCAGTACTTC
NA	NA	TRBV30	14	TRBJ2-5	CAWRGLTVGETQYF	TGTGCCTGGAGAGGACTCACGGTGGGGGAGACCCAGTACTTC
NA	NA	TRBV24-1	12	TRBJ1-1	CATSNKNTEAFF	TGTGCCACCAGTAACAAGAACACTGAAGCTTTCTTT
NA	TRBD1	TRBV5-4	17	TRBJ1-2	CASSLGGQGTRNYGYTF	TGTGCCAGCAGCTTGGGTGGACAGGGGACCCGAAACTATGGCTACACCTTC
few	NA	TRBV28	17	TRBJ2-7	CASSPRGKDSSHYEQYF	TGTGCCAGCAGCCCTCGGGGGAAGGACTCTTCCCACTACGAGCAGTACTTC
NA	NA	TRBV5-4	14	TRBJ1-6	CASGPGQYNSPLHF	TGTGCCAGCGGGCCGGGACAATATAATTCACCCCTCCACTTT
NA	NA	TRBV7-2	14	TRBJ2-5	CASSLGPYQETQYF	TGTGCCAGCAGCTTAGGGCCTTACCAAGAGACCCAGTACTTC
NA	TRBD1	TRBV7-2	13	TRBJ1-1	CASSSRGRGEAFF	TGTGCCAGCAGCTCCAGGGGGCGCGGTGAAGCTTTCTTT
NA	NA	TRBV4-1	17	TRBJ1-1	CASSQVRIIRGAGQAFF	TGCGCCAGCAGCCAAGTCAGGATTATTAGAGGTGCGGGACAAGCTTTCTTT
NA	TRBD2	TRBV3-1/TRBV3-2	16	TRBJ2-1	CASSLLAGGLSNEQFF	TGTGCCAGCAGCCTATTAGCGGGGGGCCTCTCCAATGAGCAGTTCTTC
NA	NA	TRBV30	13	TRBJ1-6	CGAGRDYNSPLHF	TGTGGGGCCGGTCGGGACTATAATTCACCCCTCCACTTT
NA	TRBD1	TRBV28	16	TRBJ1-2	CASTTPGGVPTGGYTF	TGTGCCAGCACCACACCAGGGGGAGTCCCTACGGGGGGCTACACCTTC
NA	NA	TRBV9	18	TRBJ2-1	CASSVSTSPYGSYNEQFF	TGTGCCAGCAGCGTTTCCACTAGCCCTTATGGATCCTACAATGAGCAGTTCTTC
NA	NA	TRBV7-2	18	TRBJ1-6	CASSLELARRTYNSPLHF	TGTGCCAGCAGCTTAGAGCTGGCCCGGCGGACCTATAATTCACCCCTCCACTTT
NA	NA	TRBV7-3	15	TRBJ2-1	CASSLNSSPFNEQFF	TGTGCCAGCAGCTTAAACAGTTCCCCATTCAATGAGCAGTTCTTC
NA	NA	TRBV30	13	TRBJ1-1	CAWGHRASSEAFF	TGTGCCTGGGGTCACAGGGCCTCATCTGAAGCTTTCTTT
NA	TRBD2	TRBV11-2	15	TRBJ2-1	CASSLRTSGGNEQFF	TGTGCCAGCAGCTTAAGAACTAGCGGGGGGAATGAGCAGTTCTTC
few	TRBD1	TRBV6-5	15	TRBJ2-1	CASNDRVGSYNEQFF	TGTGCCAGCAACGACAGGGTGGGCTCCTACAATGAGCAGTTCTTC
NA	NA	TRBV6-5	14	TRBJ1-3	CASEGTSSGNTIYF	TGTGCCAGCGAGGGGACTAGCTCTGGAAACACCATATATTTT
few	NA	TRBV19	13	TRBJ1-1	CASSIEETGFAFF	TGTGCCAGTAGTATAGAAGAAACAGGGTTTGCTTTCTTT
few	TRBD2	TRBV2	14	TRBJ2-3	CASSPGLAIDTQYF	TGTGCCAGCAGTCCTGGACTAGCGATAGATACGCAGTATTTT
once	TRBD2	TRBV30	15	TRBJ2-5	CAWRSSSGMGETQYF	TGTGCCTGGAGGTCGTCTAGCGGGATGGGGGAGACCCAGTACTTC
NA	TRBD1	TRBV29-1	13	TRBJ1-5	CSGGQGVDQPQHF	TGCAGCGGGGGACAGGGTGTGGATCAGCCCCAGCATTTT
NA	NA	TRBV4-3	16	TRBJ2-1	CASSQESGFSYNEQFF	TGCGCCAGCAGCCAAGAGTCGGGTTTTTCCTACAATGAGCAGTTCTTC
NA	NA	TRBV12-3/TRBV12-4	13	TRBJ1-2	CASSPRDSYGYTF	TGTGCCAGCTCACCCAGGGATTCCTATGGCTACACCTTC
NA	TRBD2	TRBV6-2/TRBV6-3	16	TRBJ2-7	CASSYPVASGRGEQYF	TGTGCCAGCAGTTACCCCGTGGCTAGCGGGAGAGGCGAGCAGTACTTC
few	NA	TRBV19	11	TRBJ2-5	CASSIMETQYF	TGTGCCAGTAGTATCATGGAGACCCAGTACTTC
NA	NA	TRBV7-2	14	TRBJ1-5	CASSLVQANQPQHF	TGTGCCAGCAGCTTAGTACAGGCAAATCAGCCCCAGCATTTT
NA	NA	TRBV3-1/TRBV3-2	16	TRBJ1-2	CASSQALGRSNYGYTF	TGTGCCAGCAGCCAAGCGCTGGGCCGAAGTAACTATGGCTACACCTTC
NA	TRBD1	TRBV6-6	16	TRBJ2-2	CASSYSATGGTGELFF	TGTGCCAGCAGTTACTCGGCGACAGGGGGCACCGGGGAGCTGTTTTTT
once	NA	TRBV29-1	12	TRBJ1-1	CSVAGMGTEAFF	TGCAGCGTTGCAGGGATGGGCACTGAAGCTTTCTTT